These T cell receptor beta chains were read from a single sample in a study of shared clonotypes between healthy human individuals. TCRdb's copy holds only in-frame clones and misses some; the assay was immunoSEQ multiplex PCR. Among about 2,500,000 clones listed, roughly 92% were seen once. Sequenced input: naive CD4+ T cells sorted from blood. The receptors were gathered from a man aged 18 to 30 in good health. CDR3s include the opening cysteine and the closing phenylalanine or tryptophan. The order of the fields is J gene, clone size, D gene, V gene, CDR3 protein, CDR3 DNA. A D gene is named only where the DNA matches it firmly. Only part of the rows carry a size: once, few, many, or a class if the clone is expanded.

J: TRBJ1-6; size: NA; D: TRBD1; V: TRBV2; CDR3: CASRGTGANSPLHF; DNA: TGTGCCAGCAGGGGGACAGGGGCTAATTCACCCCTCCACTTT
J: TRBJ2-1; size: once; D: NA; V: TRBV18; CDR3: CASCLGGYNEQFF; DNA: TGTGCCAGCTGCCTAGGGGGGTACAATGAGCAGTTCTTC
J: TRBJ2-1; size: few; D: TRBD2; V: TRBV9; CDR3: CASSVGSGSPYEQFF; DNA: TGTGCCAGCAGCGTAGGGAGCGGGAGTCCCTATGAGCAGTTCTTC
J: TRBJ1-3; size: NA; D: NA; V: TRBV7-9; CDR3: CASSFLGDTIYF; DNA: TGTGCCAGCAGCTTCCTTGGAGACACCATATATTTT
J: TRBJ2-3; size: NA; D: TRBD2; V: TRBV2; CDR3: CASRGFSGQTDTQYF; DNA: TGTGCCAGCAGGGGTTTTAGCGGGCAGACAGATACGCAGTATTTT
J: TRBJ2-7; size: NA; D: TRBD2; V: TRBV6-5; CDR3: CASSSRLAGQYEQYF; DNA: TGTGCCAGCAGTTCCCGGCTAGCGGGACAGTACGAGCAGTACTTC
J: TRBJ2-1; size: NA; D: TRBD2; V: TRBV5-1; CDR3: CASSETSGRAYNEQFF; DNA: TGCGCCAGCAGCGAGACTAGCGGGAGGGCCTACAATGAGCAGTTCTTC
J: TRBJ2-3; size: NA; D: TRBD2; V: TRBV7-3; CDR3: CASSKRTSGVADTQYF; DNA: TGTGCCAGCAGCAAGCGGACTAGCGGCGTGGCGGATACGCAGTATTTT
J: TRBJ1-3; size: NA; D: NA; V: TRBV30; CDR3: CAWSLTLSGNTIYF; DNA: TGTGCCTGGAGTCTAACACTCTCTGGAAACACCATATATTTT
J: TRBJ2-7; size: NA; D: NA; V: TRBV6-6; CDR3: CASSYSRDVAYEQYF; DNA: TGTGCCAGCAGTTACTCCCGGGACGTGGCCTACGAGCAGTACTTC
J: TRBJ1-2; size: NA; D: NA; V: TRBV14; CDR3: CARTYGYTF; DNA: TGTGCCAGGACATATGGCTACACCTTC
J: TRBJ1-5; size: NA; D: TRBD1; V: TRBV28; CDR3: CASIPQGKGQPQHF; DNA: TGTGCCAGCATACCACAGGGGAAAGGTCAGCCCCAGCATTTT
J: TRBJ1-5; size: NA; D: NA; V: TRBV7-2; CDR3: CASSPGQSEQPQHF; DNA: TGTGCCAGCAGCCCCGGACAGAGTGAGCAGCCCCAGCATTTT
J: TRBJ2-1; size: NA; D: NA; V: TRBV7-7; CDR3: CASSFYQTDIYNEQFF; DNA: TGTGCTAGCAGCTTTTACCAGACCGATATTTACAATGAGCAGTTCTTC
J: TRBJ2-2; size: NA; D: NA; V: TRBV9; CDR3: CASSPIDTPGELFF; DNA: TGTGCCAGCAGCCCCATAGATACCCCCGGGGAGCTGTTTTTT
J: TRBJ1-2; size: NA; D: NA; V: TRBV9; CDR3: CASSPLLSLYGYTF; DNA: TGTGCCAGCAGCCCCCTTCTGTCCCTCTATGGCTACACCTTC
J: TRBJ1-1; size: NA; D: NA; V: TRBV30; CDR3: CAWRKGVYTEAFF; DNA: TGTGCCTGGAGGAAGGGGGTGTACACTGAAGCTTTCTTT
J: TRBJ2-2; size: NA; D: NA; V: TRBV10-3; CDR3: CAISESVIGGGTGELFF; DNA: TGTGCCATCAGTGAGTCTGTGATCGGCGGAGGGACCGGGGAGCTGTTTTTT
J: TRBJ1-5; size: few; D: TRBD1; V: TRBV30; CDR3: CAVGWTGLGQPQHF; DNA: TGTGCTGTGGGGTGGACAGGACTAGGGCAGCCCCAGCATTTT
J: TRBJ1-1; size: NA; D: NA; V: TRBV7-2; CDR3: CASSSDRSEAFF; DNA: TGTGCCAGCAGCTCAGATAGATCTGAAGCTTTCTTT
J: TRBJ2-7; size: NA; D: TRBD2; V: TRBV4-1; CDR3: CASSQGTSGYGDEQYF; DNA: TGCGCCAGCAGCCAAGGGACTAGCGGGTACGGAGACGAGCAGTACTTC
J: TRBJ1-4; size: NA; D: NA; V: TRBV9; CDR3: CASSGRGSTNEKLFF; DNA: TGTGCCAGCAGCGGGCGGGGTTCGACTAATGAAAAACTGTTTTTT
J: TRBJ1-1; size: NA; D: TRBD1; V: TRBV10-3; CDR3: CAISEWTGGRNTEAFF; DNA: TGTGCCATCAGTGAGTGGACAGGGGGGAGAAACACTGAAGCTTTCTTT
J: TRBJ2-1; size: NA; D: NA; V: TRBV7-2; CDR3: CASSLAFSQNYNEQFF; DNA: TGTGCCAGCAGCTTAGCTTTTAGTCAAAATTACAATGAGCAGTTCTTC
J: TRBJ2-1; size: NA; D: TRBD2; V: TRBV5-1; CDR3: CASSGEPAGGNNEQFF; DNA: TGCGCCAGCAGCGGCGAGCCTGCGGGGGGGAACAATGAGCAGTTCTTC
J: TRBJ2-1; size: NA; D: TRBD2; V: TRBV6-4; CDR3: CASSDEGTRQFF; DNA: TGTGCCAGCAGTGACGAAGGGACTAGGCAGTTCTTC
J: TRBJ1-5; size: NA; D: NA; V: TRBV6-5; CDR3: CATKAGTGGRQPQHF; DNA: TGTGCCACCAAGGCCGGGACCGGAGGGCGTCAGCCCCAGCATTTT
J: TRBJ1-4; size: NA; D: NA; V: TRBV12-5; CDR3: CASGLAPNEKLFF; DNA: TGTGCTAGTGGTTTGGCGCCTAATGAAAAACTGTTTTTT
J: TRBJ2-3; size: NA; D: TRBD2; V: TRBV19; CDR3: CASSIQGTSGGDTQYF; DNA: TGTGCCAGTAGTATACAGGGGACTAGCGGGGGTGATACGCAGTATTTT
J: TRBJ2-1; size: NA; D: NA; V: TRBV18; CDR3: CASSPPGTGVGYNEQFF; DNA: TGTGCCAGCTCACCACCGGGCACGGGAGTGGGGTACAATGAGCAGTTCTTC
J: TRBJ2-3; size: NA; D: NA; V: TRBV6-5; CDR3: CASGLTAHSADTQYF; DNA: TGTGCCAGCGGATTGACTGCACATAGTGCAGATACGCAGTATTTT
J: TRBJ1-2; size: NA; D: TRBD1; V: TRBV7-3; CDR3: CASSLDRSGYGYTF; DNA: TGTGCCAGCAGCTTGGACAGGAGCGGCTATGGCTACACCTTC
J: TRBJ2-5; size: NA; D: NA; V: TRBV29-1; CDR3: CSVGGREETQYF; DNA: TGCAGCGTGGGTGGACGGGAAGAGACCCAGTACTTC
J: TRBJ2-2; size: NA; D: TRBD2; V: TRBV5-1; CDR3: CASSLAGLAGNTGELFF; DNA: TGCGCCAGCAGCTTGGCAGGGCTAGCGGGCAACACCGGGGAGCTGTTTTTT
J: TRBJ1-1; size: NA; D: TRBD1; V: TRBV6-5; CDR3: CASSWGQLNTEAFF; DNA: TGTGCCAGCAGCTGGGGACAGCTGAACACTGAAGCTTTCTTT
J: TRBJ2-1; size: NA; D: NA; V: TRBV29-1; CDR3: CSDRGASGTYNEQFF; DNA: TGCAGCGACAGGGGGGCTAGCGGGACATACAATGAGCAGTTCTTC
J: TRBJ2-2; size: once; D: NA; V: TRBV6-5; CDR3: CASRYRETTGELFF; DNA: TGTGCCAGCAGATACAGGGAGACCACCGGGGAGCTGTTTTTT
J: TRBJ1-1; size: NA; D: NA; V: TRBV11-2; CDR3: CASSSTQGGVPNTEAFF; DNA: TGTGCCAGCAGCTCCACCCAAGGCGGGGTTCCGAACACTGAAGCTTTCTTT
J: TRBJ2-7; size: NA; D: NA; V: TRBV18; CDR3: CASSPLGTATYEQYF; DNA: TGTGCCAGCTCGCCCTTAGGGACTGCCACCTACGAGCAGTACTTC
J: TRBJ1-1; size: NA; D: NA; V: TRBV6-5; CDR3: CAGSMGDTEAFF; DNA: TGTGCCGGTTCCATGGGGGACACTGAAGCTTTCTTT
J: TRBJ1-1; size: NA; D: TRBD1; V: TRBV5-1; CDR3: CASRWDSPNTEAFF; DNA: TGCGCCAGCAGGTGGGACAGCCCGAACACTGAAGCTTTCTTT
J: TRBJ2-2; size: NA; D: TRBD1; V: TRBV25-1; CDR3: CASSDLRQGNTGELFF; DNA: TGTGCCAGCAGTGACCTCAGACAGGGGAACACCGGGGAGCTGTTTTTT
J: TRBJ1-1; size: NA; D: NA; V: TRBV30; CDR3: CAWSRGGQPNTEAFF; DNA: TGTGCCTGGAGTCGGGGGGGGCAACCGAACACTGAAGCTTTCTTT
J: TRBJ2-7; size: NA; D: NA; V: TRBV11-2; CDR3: CASSLGGTSSRGDEQYF; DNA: TGTGCCAGCAGCTTAGGGGGAACTAGCTCCCGGGGAGACGAGCAGTACTTC
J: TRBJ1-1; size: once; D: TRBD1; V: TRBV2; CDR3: CASRLLTGVQTEAFF; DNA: TGTGCCAGCAGGTTACTAACAGGGGTTCAAACTGAAGCTTTCTTT
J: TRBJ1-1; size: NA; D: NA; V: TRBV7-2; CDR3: CASSLDLTGAAFF; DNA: TGTGCCAGCAGCTTAGATCTTACAGGCGCTGCTTTCTTT